One and the same sample provided the 8 T cell receptor beta chains below, sequenced in a study of T cell repertoires in cytomegalovirus infection. TCRdb re-called the reads through MiXCR, storing one row per CDR3 protein. The sample includes about 20,000 distinct CDR3 sequences, over 40% of them seen just once. These receptors lack a known antigen. The sample in question was CD8+ T cells from cultured PBMCs, obtained from culture after CMV antigen stimulation. Receptors originate from a human donor in good health (CMV status not recorded). Some clones in this sample may be carry-over from other donors' samples.

V and J are TRBV6-1 and TRBJ2-6; D call uncertain. From germline, CDR1 is MNHNS and CDR2 SASEGT. The germline V and J ends were trimmed by 2 bases and 9 bases, with 5 bases remaining between them. This CDR3 contains 12 residues. CDR3 sequence (DNA): TGTGCCAGCAGTGAAATCTACAACGTCCTGACTTTC. Translation gives CASSEIYNVLTF.

V is TRBV5-6 and J is TRBJ2-1, with D perhaps matching TRBD2 (6 bases). Deletions cut 0 bases from V and 6 bases from J, with 13 bases between. This CDR3 contains 15 residues. Germline loops: CDR1 SGHDT, CDR2 YYEEEE. The CDR3 reads CASSLVRELGNEQFF. In DNA form, the CDR3 reads TGTGCCAGCAGCTTGGTTCGGGAGTTAGGCAATGAGCAGTTCTTC.

This chain joins TRBV7-9 and TRBJ2-3; TRBD1 aligns across 7 bases. V dropped 5 bases and J dropped 3; count of bases not matched to a gene: 14. In germline, CDR1 is SEHNR, CDR2 FQNEAQ (reference sequence). The CDR3 consists of 17 residues. CDR3 amino acids: CASSPKQGRAFTDTQYF. CDR3 DNA: TGTGCCAGCAGCCCCAAACAGGGGCGGGCCTTTACAGATACGCAGTATTTT.

This clonotype was found a few times. V and J are TRBV7-2 and TRBJ2-1, with 10 nucleotides matching TRBD1. The V gene end was trimmed by 4 bases and the J gene end by 4 bases; junction bases not matched to a gene: 7. The germline gives CDR1 SGHTA, CDR2 FQGNSA. The CDR3 totals 16 residues. CDR3 nucleotides: TGTGCCAGCAGCTCGACCGGGACAGGGGTATACAATGAGCAGTTCTTC. Its translation is CASSSTGTGVYNEQFF. The full variable domain, completed using reference TRBV7-2 and TRBJ2-1, is GAGVSQSPSNKVTEKGKDVELRCDPISGHTALYWYRQSLGQGLEFLIYFQGNSAPDKSGLPSDRFSAERTGGSVSTLTIQRTQQEDSAVYLCASSSTGTGVYNEQFFGPGTRLTVL.

The chain recombines TRBV5-1 with TRBJ1-1; 7 nucleotides agree with TRBD1. CDR1 SGHRS and CDR2 YFSETQ come from the germline V gene. V shed 0 bases, J shed 7 bases, and the junction held 3 bases outside the gene matches. CDR3 size: 13 residues. CDR3 loop: CASSLGQGVEAFF. The CDR3 bases are TGCGCCAGCAGCTTGGGACAGGGTGTTGAAGCTTTCTTT.

The chain links TRBV2 to TRBJ2-7; possible D gene TRBD1, 6 bases. V was clipped by 1 base and J by 3 bases, with 7 bases between them. The germline V gene encodes CDR1 SNHLY and CDR2 FYNNEI. This CDR3 has 13 amino acids. The CDR3 nucleotides read TGTGCCAGCAGTGAAGACAGGGTCTACGAGCAGTACTTC. It yields the protein CASSEDRVYEQYF.

The chain carries TRBV11-2 and TRBJ1-1, with D possibly being TRBD1 (6 bases). From germline, CDR1 is SGHAT and CDR2 FQNNGV. The CDR3 covers 17 residues. Trimming took off 5 bases at V and 2 bases at J, with 21 bases between the two ends. The CDR3 loop is CASSPLPGHAGNTEAFF. CDR3 in DNA: TGTGCCAGCAGCCCATTGCCGGGACACGCCGGCAACACTGAAGCTTTCTTT.

J is TRBJ2-1 and V is TRBV19; no reliable D call. V lost 3 bases and J lost 2, with 11 bases in between. Looked up from germline, CDR1 is LNHDA and CDR2 is SQIVND (reference sequence). The CDR3 spans 15 residues. CDR3 bases: TGTGCCAGTAGTATTTTTGAAGGGCCCTACAATGAGCAGTTCTTC. It translates to CASSIFEGPYNEQFF.